A selection of T cell receptor beta chains follows, all from one sample in a study of untreated major depressive disorder. Assay used: immunoSEQ multiplex PCR; TCRdb lists only in-frame clones, some missing. The sample consists of 15,000 to 25,000 clones, about 83% of them appearing once. The sample comprised CD4+ T cells from PBMCs. The receptor source for this set is a woman between 25 and 40 years old in good health. The CDR3 runs from the conserved cysteine through the conserved F or W. A D gene is named only where the DNA matches it firmly. Clone size is given for some rows only: seen once, a few or many times, or a class if the clone is expanded.

d_gene: TRBD2
abundance: NA
len: 17
v_gene: TRBV11-1
j_gene: TRBJ2-1
CDR3nt: TGTGCCAGCAGCCTAATGTCTAGCGGGAGGGGATACAATGAGCAGTTCTTC
CDR3aa: CASSLMSSGRGYNEQFF

d_gene: NA
abundance: NA
len: 16
v_gene: TRBV4-1
j_gene: TRBJ2-5
CDR3nt: TGCGCCAGCAGCCGCAGAGTTAGCGCGGTACAAGAGACCCAGTACTTC
CDR3aa: CASSRRVSAVQETQYF

d_gene: NA
abundance: NA
len: 15
v_gene: TRBV7-6
j_gene: TRBJ2-3
CDR3nt: TGTGCCAGCAGCTTATTAGCGGCTAGCACAGATACGCAGTATTTT
CDR3aa: CASSLLAASTDTQYF

d_gene: NA
abundance: NA
len: 16
v_gene: TRBV2
j_gene: TRBJ2-3
CDR3nt: TGTGCCAGCGCATTGATGGGGGAGTCACAAACAGATACGCAGTATTTT
CDR3aa: CASALMGESQTDTQYF

d_gene: NA
abundance: NA
len: 14
v_gene: TRBV18
j_gene: TRBJ2-7
CDR3nt: TGTGCCAGCTCTCGAGACAGGAGCTCCTACGAGCAGTACTTC
CDR3aa: CASSRDRSSYEQYF

d_gene: NA
abundance: NA
len: 13
v_gene: TRBV4-1
j_gene: TRBJ1-2
CDR3nt: TGCGCCAGCAGCCAAGGGACCGATTATGGCTACACCTTC
CDR3aa: CASSQGTDYGYTF

d_gene: TRBD2
abundance: NA
len: 15
v_gene: TRBV7-3
j_gene: TRBJ2-1
CDR3nt: TGTGCCAGCAGCCAACGACTAGCGGGAGGCAATGAGCAGTTCTTC
CDR3aa: CASSQRLAGGNEQFF

d_gene: TRBD2
abundance: NA
len: 14
v_gene: TRBV7-9
j_gene: TRBJ2-5
CDR3nt: TGTGCCAGCAGGAAACTAGCGGTCCAAGAGACCCAGTACTTC
CDR3aa: CASRKLAVQETQYF

d_gene: NA
abundance: NA
len: 12
v_gene: TRBV27
j_gene: TRBJ2-1
CDR3nt: TGTGCCAGCAGTTTCATCAGGGATGAGCAGTTCTTC
CDR3aa: CASSFIRDEQFF

d_gene: TRBD1
abundance: NA
len: 14
v_gene: TRBV6-6
j_gene: TRBJ2-7
CDR3nt: TGTGCCAGCAGTTCCCGGGACAGGGGAACCGAGCAGTACTTC
CDR3aa: CASSSRDRGTEQYF

d_gene: TRBD1
abundance: NA
len: 22
v_gene: TRBV5-1
j_gene: TRBJ1-6
CDR3nt: TGCGCCAGCAGCTCAAACAGGGGGCCCCCGGCACGGACTGGTCTTTATAATTCACCCCTCCACTTT
CDR3aa: CASSSNRGPPARTGLYNSPLHF

d_gene: NA
abundance: once
len: 16
v_gene: TRBV2
j_gene: TRBJ1-3
CDR3nt: TGTGCCAGCAGTACCCGGGCGGTAAGCTCTGGAAACACCATATATTTT
CDR3aa: CASSTRAVSSGNTIYF

d_gene: NA
abundance: NA
len: 13
v_gene: TRBV29-1
j_gene: TRBJ1-1
CDR3nt: TGCAGCGTTGAAAAGGGCGGGTTCACTGAAGCTTTCTTT
CDR3aa: CSVEKGGFTEAFF

d_gene: NA
abundance: NA
len: 14
v_gene: TRBV2
j_gene: TRBJ1-2
CDR3nt: TGTGCCAGCAGTGGGAGTTATACCCCATATGGCTACACCTTC
CDR3aa: CASSGSYTPYGYTF

d_gene: TRBD1
abundance: NA
len: 16
v_gene: TRBV5-8
j_gene: TRBJ2-3
CDR3nt: TGTGCCAGCAGCGTGGGGACAGGGGAGAGCACAGATACGCAGTATTTT
CDR3aa: CASSVGTGESTDTQYF

d_gene: TRBD1
abundance: NA
len: 13
v_gene: TRBV11-1
j_gene: TRBJ2-5
CDR3nt: TGTGCCAGCAGCTTAGACAGGGGGGAGACCCAGTACTTC
CDR3aa: CASSLDRGETQYF

d_gene: TRBD1
abundance: NA
len: 14
v_gene: TRBV7-9
j_gene: TRBJ1-1
CDR3nt: TGTGCCAGCAGCTTATCTCCTGGGACAGGGGAAGCTTTCTTT
CDR3aa: CASSLSPGTGEAFF

d_gene: TRBD1
abundance: NA
len: 14
v_gene: TRBV30
j_gene: TRBJ1-4
CDR3nt: TGTGCCTGGGGGAGACAGGGGTTTAATGAAAAACTGTTTTTT
CDR3aa: CAWGRQGFNEKLFF

d_gene: NA
abundance: NA
len: 13
v_gene: TRBV5-6
j_gene: TRBJ1-6
CDR3nt: TGTGCCAGCAGCTTGTTTCTGGATTCACCCCTCCACTTT
CDR3aa: CASSLFLDSPLHF

d_gene: TRBD1
abundance: NA
len: 17
v_gene: TRBV4-1
j_gene: TRBJ1-2
CDR3nt: TGCGCCAGCAGCCAACCTACTGACAGGGGTCGATCACGGGGCTACACCTTC
CDR3aa: CASSQPTDRGRSRGYTF

d_gene: NA
abundance: NA
len: 13
v_gene: TRBV7-7
j_gene: TRBJ1-1
CDR3nt: TGTGCTAGCAGCTTACAGGAGAACACTGAAGCTTTCTTT
CDR3aa: CASSLQENTEAFF

d_gene: TRBD2
abundance: once
len: 14
v_gene: TRBV7-2
j_gene: TRBJ2-7
CDR3nt: TGTGCCAGCAGCTACACTAGCGGGAGGAACGAGCAGTACTTC
CDR3aa: CASSYTSGRNEQYF

d_gene: TRBD1
abundance: NA
len: 17
v_gene: TRBV5-6
j_gene: TRBJ2-3
CDR3nt: TGTGCCAGCAGGGGAACCCCGGGACAGGTTAGCACAGATACGCAGTATTTT
CDR3aa: CASRGTPGQVSTDTQYF

d_gene: NA
abundance: NA
len: 16
v_gene: TRBV18
j_gene: TRBJ1-1
CDR3nt: TGTGCCAGCTCACCAATCGATCTGGGGGCTAATATGGGAGCTTTCTTT
CDR3aa: CASSPIDLGANMGAFF

d_gene: NA
abundance: NA
len: 15
v_gene: TRBV27
j_gene: TRBJ2-1
CDR3nt: TGTGCCAGCAGTTTGATGAGGGCGTCCTACAATGAGCAGTTCTTC
CDR3aa: CASSLMRASYNEQFF

d_gene: NA
abundance: NA
len: 13
v_gene: TRBV6-1
j_gene: TRBJ2-1
CDR3nt: TGTGCCAGCATGCGGGTGTCCTACAATGAGCAGTTCTTC
CDR3aa: CASMRVSYNEQFF

d_gene: TRBD1
abundance: NA
len: 16
v_gene: TRBV14
j_gene: TRBJ1-2
CDR3nt: TGTGCCAGCAGCCCTTCCGGCGAAGGGACAGGCTATGGCTACACCTTC
CDR3aa: CASSPSGEGTGYGYTF

d_gene: TRBD1
abundance: NA
len: 14
v_gene: TRBV7-2
j_gene: TRBJ2-7
CDR3nt: TGTGCCAGCAGCTCGCGGACAGGACCCTACGAGCAGTACTTC
CDR3aa: CASSSRTGPYEQYF

d_gene: NA
abundance: NA
len: 16
v_gene: TRBV4-1
j_gene: TRBJ2-2
CDR3nt: TGCGCCAGCAGCCAAGATAGAGGGAGTATATCCGGGGAGCTGTTTTTT
CDR3aa: CASSQDRGSISGELFF